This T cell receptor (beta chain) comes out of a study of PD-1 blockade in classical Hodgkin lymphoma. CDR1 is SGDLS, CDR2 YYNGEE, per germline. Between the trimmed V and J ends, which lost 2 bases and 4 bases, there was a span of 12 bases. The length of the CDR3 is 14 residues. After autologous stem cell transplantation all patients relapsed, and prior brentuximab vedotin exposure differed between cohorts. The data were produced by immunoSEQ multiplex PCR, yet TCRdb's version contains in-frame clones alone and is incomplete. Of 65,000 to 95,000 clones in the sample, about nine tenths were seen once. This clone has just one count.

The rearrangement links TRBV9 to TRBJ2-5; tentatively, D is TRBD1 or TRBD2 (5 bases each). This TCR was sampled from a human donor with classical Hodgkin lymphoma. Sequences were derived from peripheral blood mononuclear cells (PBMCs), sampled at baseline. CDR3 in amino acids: CASSVGRMGETQYF. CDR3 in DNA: TGTGCCAGCAGCGTGGGACGGATGGGAGAGACCCAGTACTTC.